A single sample is the source of the 20 T cell receptor beta chains below, sequenced in a study of human T cells and chemical hapten exposure. TCRdb ran MiXCR on the 5' RACE reads and lists one entry per CDR3 protein. In the table there are about 140,000 distinct CDR3 sequences, roughly 4.1% of which are singletons. Unseparated into fractions, whole blood served as the source from which total RNA was extracted. Source of these receptors: a female donor in good health.

This clonotype was found many times. The rearrangement joins TRBV2 to TRBJ1-2, with 10 bases matching TRBD1. Germline CDR1 is SNHLY and CDR2 is FYNNEI. The trim removed 3 bases at V and 8 bases at J, leaving 9 bases unmatched. The CDR3 has 15 amino acids. The CDR3 DNA reads as TGTGCCAGCAGTGATGGTCGGGACAGGGGCGGCGGCTACACCTTC. Its translation: CASSDGRDRGGGYTF. Looking up the rest from reference TRBV2 and TRBJ1-2 gives the full variable domain: EPEVTQTPSHQVTQMGQEVILRCVPISNHLYFYWYRQILGQKVEFLVSFYNNEISEKSEIFDDQFSVERPDGSNFTLKIRSTKLEDSAMYFCASSDGRDRGGGYTFGSGTRLTVV.

This clonotype was observed at least ten times. V usage is TRBV7-2 and J usage is TRBJ2-2; the match to TRBD2 covers 9 bases. With V trimmed by 1 base and J by 7 bases, 7 bases remained unmatched. The CDR3 consists of 16 residues. CDR1 and CDR2 from the germline V gene are SGHTA and FQGNSA. Written as DNA, the CDR3 is TGTGCCAGCAGCTTAGATAGCGGGGGAATGCTCGGGGAGCTGTTTTTT. This sequence encodes CASSLDSGGMLGELFF.

This clonotype was found many times. V and J are TRBV5-6 and TRBJ1-5, with 8 nucleotides matching TRBD1. Germline trimming cut 3 bases from V and 6 bases from J; bases unmatched to any gene: 8. The CDR3 is made up of 15 amino acids. Per germline, CDR1 SGHDT and CDR2 YYEEEE. In DNA, the CDR3 is TGTGCCAGCAGCTCAGACAGGGGTTGGTTTCAGCCCCAGCATTTT. It is translated as CASSSDRGWFQPQHF. Full variable domain (rest looked up from reference TRBV5-6 and TRBJ1-5): DAGVTQSPTHLIKTRGQQVTLRCSPKSGHDTVSWYQQALGQGPQFIFQYYEEEERQRGNFPDRFSGHQFPNYSSELNVNALLLGDSALYLCASSSDRGWFQPQHFGDGTRLSIL.

The CDR3: CAISGGVNFTF. DNA of the CDR3: TGTGCCATCAGTGGGGGGGTCAACTTCACCTTC. V gene TRBV10-3 combines with J gene TRBJ1-2, with D maybe TRBD1 (5 bases). The CDR3 covers 11 residues. Germline V CDR1 and CDR2: ENHRY, SYGVKD. V was shortened by 4 bases and J by 13 bases, with 13 bases between the two germline ends.

This clonotype was recorded at least ten times. The V and J genes are TRBV5-1 and TRBJ2-3; 10 bases line up with TRBD2. The CDR3 has 17 amino acids. The germline V gene encodes CDR1 SGHRS and CDR2 YFSETQ. The V segment lost 1 base and the J segment 2 bases; nucleotides outside the gene matches: 7. The CDR3 loop is CASSLFGTSAVTDTQYF. Written as DNA, the CDR3 is TGCGCCAGCAGCTTGTTCGGGACTAGCGCTGTCACAGATACGCAGTATTTT. The full variable domain, completed using reference TRBV5-1 and TRBJ2-3, is KAGVTQTPRYLIKTRGQQVTLSCSPISGHRSVSWYQQTPGQGLQFLFEYFSETQRNKGNFPGRFSGRQFSNSRSEMNVSTLELGDSALYLCASSLFGTSAVTDTQYFGPGTRLTVL.

In its sample, this clonotype was seen many times. The chain uses TRBV28 and TRBJ2-4; 7 bases fit TRBD1. The CDR3 loop spans 13 amino acids. Trimming at V came to 7 bases and at J to 7 bases, leaving 7 bases not matched to a gene. Germline V lookup: CDR1 MDHEN, CDR2 SYDVKM. The CDR3 here is CASTLGQINIQYF. CDR3 nucleotides: TGTGCCAGCACCCTGGGACAGATCAACATTCAGTACTTC.

This clonotype was seen ten or more times. The chain is built from TRBV13 and TRBJ1-2; no firm D call. The ends were cut back, 4 bases at V and 5 bases at J, with 8 bases in the middle. Looked up from germline, CDR1 is PRHDT and CDR2 is FYEKMQ (reference sequence). The CDR3 loop spans 12 amino acids. CDR3 sequence (DNA): TGTGCCAGCAGCTCGCTGACTTATGGCTACACCTTC. This translates into CASSSLTYGYTF.

This clonotype was seen repeatedly, ten times or more. The V gene is TRBV20-1, the J gene TRBJ1-5, with D possibly matching TRBD1 (6 bases). Germline values: CDR1 DFQATT, CDR2 SNEGSKA (reference sequence). Trimming left V 6 bases short and J 0 bases short, with 12 bases between. This CDR3 is built from 14 residues. The CDR3 DNA reads as TGCAGTGCCCAAACAGGGAATAGCAATCAGCCCCAGCATTTT. Its translation: CSAQTGNSNQPQHF.

Only a few counts were recorded for this clonotype. The chain uses TRBV30 and TRBJ2-5, with TRBD1 matching over 7 bases. The V and J ends lost 5 bases and 7 bases, in that order; junction bases with no gene match: 22. The CDR3 spans 17 residues. CDR1 GTSNPN and CDR2 SVGIG come from the germline V gene (reference sequence). This chain's CDR3 is CAWEGDRVRVGRRTQYF. CDR3 DNA sequence: TGTGCCTGGGAGGGAGACAGGGTCCGGGTAGGTAGACGGACCCAGTACTTC.

This clonotype was seen many times. A junction end diverges from the germline sequence, so it may reflect a read error. This rearrangement joins TRBV20-1 to TRBJ1-2; D may be TRBD1 (5 bases). The germline V gene encodes CDR1 DFQATT and CDR2 SNEGSKA (reference sequence). The CDR3 covers 8 residues. The CDR3 sequence: CSVPGPTF. The CDR3 nucleotides read TGCAGTGTGCCGGGACCCACATTC.

In this sample, this clonotype turned up many times. The rearrangement links TRBV12-3 or TRBV12-4 to TRBJ2-2; possible D gene TRBD2, 5 bases. V was shortened by 3 bases and J by 4 bases, with 12 bases between the two germline ends. The CDR3 contains 15 residues. CDR3 region: CASSFSRRSTGELFF. CDR3 nucleotides: TGTGCCAGCAGTTTTTCAAGGAGGAGCACCGGGGAGCTGTTTTTT.

This clonotype has a count of ten or more. J is TRBJ1-4 and V is TRBV2; 11 bases are a match to TRBD1. The CDR3 has 16 amino acids. V lost 6 bases, J lost 8 bases, and 11 bases stayed unmatched. The germline V gene has CDR1 SNHLY and CDR2 FYNNEI. The CDR3 DNA reads TGTGCCAGCAGCCCTATGAGGACAGGGGGCGGCGAAAAACTGTTTTTT. Protein sequence: CASSPMRTGGGEKLFF.

CDR3 sequence (DNA): TGTGCCATCAGCAGGGGACAGGATAGCACAGATACGCAGTATTTT. It encodes CAISRGQDSTDTQYF. This rearrangement joins TRBV10-3 to TRBJ2-3, with TRBD1 matching over 8 bases. The V gene end was trimmed by 6 bases and the J gene end by 0 bases; junction bases not matched to a gene: 5. Looked up from germline, CDR1 is ENHRY and CDR2 is SYGVKD. This CDR3 comprises 15 residues.

This clonotype was observed many times. The rearrangement joins TRBV4-2 to TRBJ2-1; 10 nucleotides match TRBD2. V was clipped by 0 bases and J by 7 bases; unmatched bases: 6. Looked up from germline, CDR1 is LGHNA and CDR2 is YNFKEQ. The length of the CDR3 is 16 residues. CDR3 sequence (DNA): TGTGCCAGCAGCCAAGATCTAGCGGGGGTACCTAATGAGCAGTTCTTC. Its translation: CASSQDLAGVPNEQFF.

At least ten counts were recorded for this clonotype. The J gene is TRBJ1-3, the V gene TRBV12-3 or TRBV12-4; D ambiguous. Trimming left V 5 bases short and J 0 bases short, with 8 bases between. The CDR3 has 14 residues. Here the CDR3 DNA reads TGTGCCAGCAGTCCACGGCACTCTGGAAACACCATATATTTT. Protein: CASSPRHSGNTIYF.

The sample holds many counts of this clonotype. The chain uses TRBV3-1 and TRBJ2-5; no clear D. V was shortened by 0 bases and J by 7 bases, with 15 bases between the two germline ends. The CDR3 runs to 15 residues. Germline values: CDR1 LGHDT, CDR2 YNNKEL (reference sequence). The CDR3 DNA reads as TGTGCCAGCAGCCAAGATACGGGCACCGGACGGACCCAGTACTTC. It codes for CASSQDTGTGRTQYF.

The table lists this clonotype with many counts. V usage is TRBV11-2 and J usage is TRBJ2-4; 10 bases are shared with TRBD1. Trimming at V came to 1 base and at J to 6 bases, leaving 3 bases not matched to a gene. CDR3 length: 15 amino acids. Per the germline V gene, CDR1 is SGHAT and CDR2 is FQNNGV. DNA of the CDR3: TGTGCCAGCAGCTTAGGACAGGGGGCGGGAAACATTCAGTACTTC. This gives the protein CASSLGQGAGNIQYF.

Worth noting for this clonotype: This may be a read error: a much more frequent sequence differs by one nucleotide. The rearrangement joins TRBV29-1 to TRBJ1-1; D perhaps matches TRBD1 (5 bases). The CDR3 has 11 residues. In germline, CDR1 is SQVTM, CDR2 ANQGSEA. V dropped 7 bases and J dropped 10 bases, with 16 bases sitting between them. CDR3 bases: TGCAGCGGTGCAGTAGCGGGGCTAGCTTTCTTT. Translating gives CSGAVAGLAFF. The whole variable domain, remainder taken from reference TRBV29-1 and TRBJ1-1, is SAVISQKPSRDICQRGTSLTIQCQVDSQVTMMFWYRQQPGQSLTLIATANQGSEATYESGFVIDKFPISRPNLTFSTLTVSNMSPEDSSIYLCSGAVAGLAFFGQGTRLTVV.

There are many counts of this clonotype. This chain links TRBV20-1 with TRBJ1-1; the D gene is possibly TRBD1 (5 bases). The CDR3 is 13 amino acids. Germline CDR1 is DFQATT and CDR2 is SNEGSKA (reference sequence). Trimming took off 3 bases at V and 5 bases at J, with 13 bases between the two ends. CDR3 nucleotide sequence: TGCAGTGCTAGCGGTCAGGGCGGGACTGAAGCTTTCTTT. Protein: CSASGQGGTEAFF.

The table lists this clonotype with many counts. The rearrangement links TRBV5-1 to TRBJ2-7, with 7 bases fitting TRBD1. Germline trimming cut 4 bases from V and 4 bases from J; bases unmatched to any gene: 17. The V gene's germline CDR1 is SGHRS and CDR2 YFSETQ. The CDR3 covers 17 residues. The CDR3 here is CASSLTGQPETLYEQYF. In DNA form, the CDR3 reads TGCGCCAGCAGCCTGACGGGACAGCCTGAGACGTTATACGAGCAGTACTTC.